This T cell receptor beta chain came from a study of tumor-infiltrating lymphocytes in primary liver carcinoma. Study information: Male and female patients aged 30 to 69 years made up the cohort.

Comments on this clonotype: The junction departs from the called germline gene at one end, perhaps through a read error.

The blood RNA (from unsorted whole blood) was obtained, and germline DNA was also extracted. This CDR3 is 16 amino acids long. The germline CDR1 and CDR2 sequences are MGHRA and YSYEKL. Constant-region priming of 500 ng total RNA yielded TCR beta cDNA. Slightly modified ARM-PCR with three nested multiplex PCR rounds yielded TCR beta libraries. The study ran its first two PCR rounds for approximately 11 cycles each, using TRBV1-TRBV30 forward primers and a C-beta reverse primer. One entry per CDR3 protein results from TCRdb running MiXCR on the multiplex PCR reads. Here the sample spans 300,000 to 400,000 distinct CDR3 sequences, about 61% being singletons.

This rearrangement joins TRBV4-1 to TRBJ2-2; D might be TRBD1 (5 bases). This receptor was obtained from a middle-aged man with primary liver carcinoma and hepatitis B virus infection. Source material: peripheral blood. CDR3 in DNA: TGCGACAGCAACGATCTGGACATGGGGTTAACCGAGGAGCTGTTTTTT. It codes for CDSNDLDMGLTEELFF.